This entry features one T cell receptor beta chain sequence. Germline V gene lookup returns CDR1 SGHRS and CDR2 YFSETQ. V lost 0 bases to trimming and J lost 6 bases, with 12 bases between them. The CDR3 is made up of 14 amino acids. This entry is derived from a study of blood T cell repertoires in COVID-19. Generated by immunoSEQ multiplex PCR, the TCRdb table keeps only in-frame clones and is missing some. This repertoire shows tens of thousands of clones, roughly 80% found once; its top ten account for roughly 12%. The material sequenced was peripheral blood. The sequence was obtained from a man in his 70s with acute or convalescent COVID-19. The rearrangement joins TRBV5-1 to TRBJ1-1; TRBD1 is a possible D gene (6 bases). The CDR3 bases are TGCGCCAGCAGCTTGGGACAGGTCGAGGCTGAAGCTTTCTTT. Its translation: CASSLGQVEAEAFF.